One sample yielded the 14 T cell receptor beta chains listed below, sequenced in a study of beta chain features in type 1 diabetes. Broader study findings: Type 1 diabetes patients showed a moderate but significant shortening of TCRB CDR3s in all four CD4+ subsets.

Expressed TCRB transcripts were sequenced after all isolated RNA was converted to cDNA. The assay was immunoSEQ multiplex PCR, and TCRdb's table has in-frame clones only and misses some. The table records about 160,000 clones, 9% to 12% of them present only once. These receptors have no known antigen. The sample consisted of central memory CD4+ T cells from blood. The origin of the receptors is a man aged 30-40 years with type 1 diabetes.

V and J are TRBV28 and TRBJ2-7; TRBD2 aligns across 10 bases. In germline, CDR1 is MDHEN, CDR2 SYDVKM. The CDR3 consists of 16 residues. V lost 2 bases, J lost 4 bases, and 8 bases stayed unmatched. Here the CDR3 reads CASSLGKAGGRYEQYF. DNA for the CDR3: TGTGCCAGCAGTTTAGGAAAAGCGGGAGGGCGGTACGAGCAGTACTTC.

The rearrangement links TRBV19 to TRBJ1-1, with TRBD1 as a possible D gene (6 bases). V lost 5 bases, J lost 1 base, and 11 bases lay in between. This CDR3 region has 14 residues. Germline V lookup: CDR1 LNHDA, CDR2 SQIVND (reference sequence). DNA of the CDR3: TGTGCCAGTAGTGTCCAGGGGCCGAACACTGAAGCTTTCTTT. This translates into CASSVQGPNTEAFF.

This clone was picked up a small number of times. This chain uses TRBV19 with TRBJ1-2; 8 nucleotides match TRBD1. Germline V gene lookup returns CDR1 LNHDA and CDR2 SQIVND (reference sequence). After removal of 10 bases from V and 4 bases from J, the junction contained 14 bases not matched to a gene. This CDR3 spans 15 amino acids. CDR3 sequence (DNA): TGTGCCACCGACAGGGGCGATCTCCGGGGCTATGGCTACACCTTC. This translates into CATDRGDLRGYGYTF.

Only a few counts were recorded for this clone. CDR3 residues: CASSLGAGRTDTQYF. CDR3 DNA sequence: TGTGCCAGCAGCTTGGGGGCGGGACGCACAGATACGCAGTATTTT. The chain uses TRBV5-4 and TRBJ2-3; D is perhaps TRBD2 (6 bases). Germline CDR1 SGHNT, CDR2 YYREEE (reference sequence). This CDR3 is 15 amino acids long. Trimming pared 0 bases from V and 1 base from J, leaving 9 bases between.

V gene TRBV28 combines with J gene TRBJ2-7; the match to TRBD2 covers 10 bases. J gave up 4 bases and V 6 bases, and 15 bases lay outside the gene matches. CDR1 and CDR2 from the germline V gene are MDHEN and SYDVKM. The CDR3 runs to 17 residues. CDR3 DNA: TGTGCCAGCAGCCCAGCGGGGGGGCAGGGGGTAAGGTACGAGCAGTACTTC. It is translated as CASSPAGGQGVRYEQYF.

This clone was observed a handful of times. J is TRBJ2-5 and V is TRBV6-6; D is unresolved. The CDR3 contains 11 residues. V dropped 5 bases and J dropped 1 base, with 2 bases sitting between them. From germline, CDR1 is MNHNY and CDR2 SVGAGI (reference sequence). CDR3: CASSRQETQYF. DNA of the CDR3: TGTGCCAGCAGTCGCCAAGAGACCCAGTACTTC.

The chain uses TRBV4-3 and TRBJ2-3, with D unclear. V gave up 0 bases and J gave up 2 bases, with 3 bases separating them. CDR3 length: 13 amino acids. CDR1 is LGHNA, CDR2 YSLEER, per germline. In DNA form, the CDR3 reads TGCGCCAGCAGCCAAGATCACACAGATACGCAGTATTTT. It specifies CASSQDHTDTQYF.

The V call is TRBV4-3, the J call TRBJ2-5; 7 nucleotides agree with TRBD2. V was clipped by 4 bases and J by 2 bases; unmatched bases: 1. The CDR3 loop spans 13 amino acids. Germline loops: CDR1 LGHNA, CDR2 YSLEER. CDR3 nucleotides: TGCGCCAGCAGCCGGGACTATCAAGAGACCCAGTACTTC. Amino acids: CASSRDYQETQYF.

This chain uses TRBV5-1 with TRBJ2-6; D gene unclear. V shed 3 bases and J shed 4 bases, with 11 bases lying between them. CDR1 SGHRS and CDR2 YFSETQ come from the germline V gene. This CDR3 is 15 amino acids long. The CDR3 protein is CASSWRPEGANVLTF. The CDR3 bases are TGCGCCAGCAGCTGGAGACCTGAGGGGGCCAACGTCCTGACTTTC.

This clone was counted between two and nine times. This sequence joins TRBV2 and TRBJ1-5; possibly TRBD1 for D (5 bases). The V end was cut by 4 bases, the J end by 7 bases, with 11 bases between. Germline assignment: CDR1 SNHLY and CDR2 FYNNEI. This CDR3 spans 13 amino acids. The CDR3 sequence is CASSVDSRQPQHF. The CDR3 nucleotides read TGTGCCAGCAGTGTAGACAGCCGACAGCCCCAGCATTTT.

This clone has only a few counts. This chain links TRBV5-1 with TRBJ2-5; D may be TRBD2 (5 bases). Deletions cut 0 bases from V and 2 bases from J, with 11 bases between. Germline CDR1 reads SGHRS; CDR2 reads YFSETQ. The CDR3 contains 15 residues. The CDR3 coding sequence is TGCGCCAGCAGCTTGGCCGGGATTACACAAGAGACCCAGTACTTC. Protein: CASSLAGITQETQYF.

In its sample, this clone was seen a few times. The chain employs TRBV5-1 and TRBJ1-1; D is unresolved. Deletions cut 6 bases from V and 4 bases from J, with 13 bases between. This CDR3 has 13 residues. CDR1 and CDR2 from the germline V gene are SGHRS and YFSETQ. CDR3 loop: CASTGNVGTEAFF. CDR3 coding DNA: TGCGCCAGCACGGGGAATGTGGGCACTGAAGCTTTCTTT.

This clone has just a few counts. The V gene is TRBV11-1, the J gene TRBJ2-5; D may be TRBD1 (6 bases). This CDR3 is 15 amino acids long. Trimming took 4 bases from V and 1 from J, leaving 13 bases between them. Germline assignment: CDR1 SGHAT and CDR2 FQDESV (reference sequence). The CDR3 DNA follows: TGTGCCAGCAGCTCCCTTCTAGGGGGCCAAGAGACCCAGTACTTC. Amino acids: CASSSLLGGQETQYF. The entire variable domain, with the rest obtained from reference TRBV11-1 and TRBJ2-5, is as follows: EAEVAQSPRYKITEKSQAVAFWCDPISGHATLYWYRQILGQGPELLVQFQDESVVDDSQLPKDRFSAERLKGVDSTLKIQPAELGDSAMYLCASSSLLGGQETQYFGPGTRLLVL.

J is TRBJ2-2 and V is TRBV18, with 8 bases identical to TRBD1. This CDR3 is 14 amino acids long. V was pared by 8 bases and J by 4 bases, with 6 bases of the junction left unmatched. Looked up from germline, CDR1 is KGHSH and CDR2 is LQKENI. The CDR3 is CASPRQGSTGELFF. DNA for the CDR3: TGTGCCAGCCCGAGACAGGGGAGCACCGGGGAGCTGTTTTTT.